One sample yielded the 12 T cell receptor beta chains listed below, sequenced in a study of shared clonotypes between healthy human individuals. Using immunoSEQ multiplex PCR, the repertoire was profiled, and TCRdb retains in-frame clones only, with some absent. In the table there are 950,000 to 1,200,000 clones, approximately 77% of which are singletons. The material sequenced was memory CD4+ T cells from PBMCs. The subset: CD45RA-negative fraction. These receptors were obtained from a young man in good health. Some clones in this sample may be carry-over from other donors' samples.

V gene TRBV7-2 combines with J gene TRBJ1-2; D is uncertain. V lost 5 bases, J lost 5 bases, and 12 bases lay in between. The CDR3 has 13 residues. Looked up from germline, CDR1 is SGHTA and CDR2 is FQGNSA. This CDR3 is CASSPGPLYGYTF. The CDR3 DNA reads as TGTGCCAGCAGCCCGGGCCCTTTGTATGGCTACACCTTC.

The chain uses TRBV12-5 and TRBJ1-1; D is unclear. The germline CDR1 and CDR2 sequences are LGHNT and FRNRAP. Deletions cut 3 bases from V and 7 bases from J, with 12 bases between. The CDR3 runs 13 residues. As DNA, the CDR3 is TGTGCTAGTGGTTTTGGTGAGAGCCATGAAGCTTTCTTT. It specifies CASGFGESHEAFF.

This sequence joins TRBV11-2 and TRBJ2-2; 10 bases align to TRBD2. V lost 2 bases and J lost 3; bases outside the gene matches: 3. This CDR3 spans 16 amino acids. Germline CDR1 is SGHAT and CDR2 is FQNNGV. The CDR3 nucleotides read TGTGCCAGCAGCTTACTAGCGGGAGACTACACCGGGGAGCTGTTTTTT. Translation gives CASSLLAGDYTGELFF.

The rearrangement uses TRBV5-4 and TRBJ2-7, with a tentative D call TRBD2 (6 bases). The V end was cut by 4 bases, the J end by 2 bases, with 13 bases between. Germline loops: CDR1 SGHNT, CDR2 YYREEE (reference sequence). There are 14 residues in the CDR3. CDR3 region: CASSDGTPPYEQYF. CDR3 nucleotide sequence: TGTGCCAGCAGCGACGGGACTCCCCCCTACGAGCAGTACTTC. The variable domain in full, completed from reference TRBV5-4 and TRBJ2-7, reads ETGVTQSPTHLIKTRGQQVTLRCSSQSGHNTVSWYQQALGQGPQFIFQYYREEENGRGNFPPRFSGLQFPNYSSELNVNALELDDSALYLCASSDGTPPYEQYFGPGTRLTVT.

CDR3 bases: TGTGCCAGCAGTCAACCGCCGGGACTAGCGGGAGAGGAGACCCAGTACTTC. Its translation is CASSQPPGLAGEETQYF. The chain employs TRBV28 and TRBJ2-5, with TRBD2 matching 14 bases. Germline-derived CDR1 and CDR2 are MDHEN and SYDVKM. This CDR3 has 17 amino acids. V gave up 5 bases and J gave up 5 bases; unmatched junction bases: 10. Full variable domain (rest looked up from reference TRBV28 and TRBJ2-5): DVKVTQSSRYLVKRTGEKVFLECVQDMDHENMFWYRQDPGLGLRLIYFSYDVKMKEKGDIPEGYSVSREKKERFSLILESASTNQTSMYLCASSQPPGLAGEETQYFGPGTRLLVL.

About this clone: Additional DNA sequences in this sample encode the identical CDR3. The chain combines TRBV6-6 with TRBJ1-1, with a tentative D call TRBD1 (6 bases). Germline values: CDR1 MNHNY, CDR2 SVGAGI (reference sequence). Trimming took off 4 bases at V and 3 bases at J, with 9 bases between the two ends. This CDR3 region has 13 residues. The CDR3 DNA is TGTGCCAGCAGTTTGACAGGTGACACTGAAGCTTTCTTT. Translation gives CASSLTGDTEAFF.

The chain joins TRBV10-2 to TRBJ2-4; perhaps TRBD1 as D (6 bases). V shed 7 bases and J shed 0 bases, with 16 bases lying between them. Per germline, CDR1 WSHSY and CDR2 SAAADI. The CDR3 loop spans 16 amino acids. CDR3 sequence reads: CASTPTGTRAKNIQYF. The CDR3 DNA sequence: TGCGCCAGCACCCCAACAGGGACCCGAGCCAAAAACATTCAGTACTTC.

The V gene is TRBV7-2, the J gene TRBJ2-7; 7 bases fit TRBD2. This CDR3 is built from 16 residues. Germline values: CDR1 SGHTA, CDR2 FQGNSA. The ends lost 1 base at V and 3 bases at J; junction bases unmatched: 9. The CDR3 DNA reads as TGTGCCAGCAGCTTAGATTTTGGCGGGAGAGGCTACGAGCAGTACTTC. Protein sequence: CASSLDFGGRGYEQYF.

CDR3 in amino acids: CASSSPRDRGIYEQYF. CDR3 nucleotides: TGTGCCAGCAGTTCACCCCGGGACAGGGGCATCTACGAGCAGTACTTC. The J gene is TRBJ2-7, the V gene TRBV7-2; 10 positions agree with TRBD1. The J segment lost 3 bases and the V segment lost 6 bases, leaving 11 bases of the junction unmatched. Germline-derived CDR1 and CDR2 are SGHTA and FQGNSA. CDR3 length: 16 amino acids.

DNA of the CDR3: TGTGCCAGCAAGTCGGAGACAGGGCGGGGCGGAGGCTACACCTTC. It translates to CASKSETGRGGGYTF. This chain links TRBV28 with TRBJ1-2; TRBD1 matches 7 bases. CDR3 length equals 15 residues. V was clipped by 7 bases and J by 8 bases; unmatched bases: 16. The germline CDR1 and CDR2 sequences are MDHEN and SYDVKM.

The V call is TRBV2, the J call TRBJ1-2; D gene unclear. CDR3 size: 15 residues. Trimming cost V 6 bases and J 0 bases, with 14 bases left between them. Germline V CDR1 and CDR2: SNHLY, FYNNEI. DNA for the CDR3: TGTGCCAGCAGAGAACTACAGATTCCTAACTATGGCTACACCTTC. Translated, it gives CASRELQIPNYGYTF. Variable domain in full (rest from reference TRBV2 and TRBJ1-2): EPEVTQTPSHQVTQMGQEVILRCVPISNHLYFYWYRQILGQKVEFLVSFYNNEISEKSEIFDDQFSVERPDGSNFTLKIRSTKLEDSAMYFCASRELQIPNYGYTFGSGTRLTVV.

The V and J genes are TRBV4-1 and TRBJ2-1; D gene unclear. The CDR3 extends over 14 amino acids. CDR1 is MGHRA, CDR2 YSYEKL, per germline. Trimming removed 0 bases from V and 9 bases from J, with 12 bases in between. The CDR3 is CASSQELLFGEQFF. The CDR3 region has the DNA TGCGCCAGCAGCCAAGAGTTACTCTTTGGTGAGCAGTTCTTC.